This entry describes one TCR beta chain. In the original workflow: Amplification of reference gene primers provided the estimated nucleated cell counts. Only in-frame clones appear in the TCRdb table, and some are missing; sequencing was by immunoSEQ multiplex PCR. The V and J calls and clone size were taken over from that table, and D and trimming were inferred from the DNA. The sample includes 74,000 or so clones, 89% of them seen just once. This sample stems from a study of blood T cell repertoires in COVID-19. Study at large: Samples of COVID-19 (acute and convalescent) were obtained from the United States, Italy and Spain. The analysed material was cDNA or gDNA that came from T cells, B-cell-depleted T cells, or PBMCs.

The CDR3 spans 15 residues. Germline V gene sequence: CDR1 MGHDK, CDR2 SYGVNS. V trimming: 3 bases; J trimming: 5 bases; junction bases outside the gene matches: 7. The sequencing input was peripheral blood. The rearrangement uses TRBV25-1 and TRBJ2-7; 10 nucleotides align to TRBD1. This clonotype was sampled from a man aged 45-60 years with active COVID-19. CDR3 protein: CASSDAVGTGDEQYF. The CDR3 bases are TGTGCCAGCAGTGACGCCGTCGGGACAGGGGACGAGCAGTACTTC.